This T cell receptor (beta chain) stems from a study of stem cell transplantation in POMP-related autoinflammatory disease. Generated by immunoSEQ multiplex PCR, the TCRdb table keeps only in-frame clones and is missing some. The data show more than 25,000 clones, with around 88% seen just once and approximately 0.72% held by the top ten. The germline gives CDR1 SGHNT, CDR2 YYREEE (reference sequence). The CDR3 loop spans 14 amino acids. The trim removed 0 bases at V and 4 bases at J, leaving 2 bases unmatched. This chain uses TRBV5-4 with TRBJ2-3; 7 bases align to TRBD1. The receptor was isolated from a human donor with POMP-related autoinflammation and immune dysregulation (PRAID). Material: CD4+ T cells from PBMCs, obtained before stem cell transplantation. The CDR3 here is CASSLETGPDTQYF. The CDR3 region has the DNA TGTGCCAGCAGCTTGGAGACAGGGCCAGATACGCAGTATTTT.